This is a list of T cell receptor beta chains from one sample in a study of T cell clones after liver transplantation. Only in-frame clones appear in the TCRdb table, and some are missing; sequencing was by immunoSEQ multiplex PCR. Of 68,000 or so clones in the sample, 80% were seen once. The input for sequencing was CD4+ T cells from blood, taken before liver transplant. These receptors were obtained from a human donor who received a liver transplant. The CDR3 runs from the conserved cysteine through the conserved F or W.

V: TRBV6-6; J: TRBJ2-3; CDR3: CASLLADTQYF
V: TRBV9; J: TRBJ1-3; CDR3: CASSPMPYSGNTIYF
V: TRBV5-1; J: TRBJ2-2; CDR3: CASSLSTGNTGELFF
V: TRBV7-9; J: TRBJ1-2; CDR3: CASSLGQGAGGYTF
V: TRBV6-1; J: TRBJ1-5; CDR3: CASSEGTGLYQPQHF
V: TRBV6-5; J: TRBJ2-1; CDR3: CASRLSFQAYNEQFF
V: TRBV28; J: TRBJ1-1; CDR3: CASNWDRNTEAFF
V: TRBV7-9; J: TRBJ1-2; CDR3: CASSLVAGGGYTF
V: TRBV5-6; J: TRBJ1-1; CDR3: CASSFEGYVSTEAFF
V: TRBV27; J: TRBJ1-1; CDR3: CASSLKGGGTEAFF
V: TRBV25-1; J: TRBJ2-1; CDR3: CASSGDRWGGDEQFF
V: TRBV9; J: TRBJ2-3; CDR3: CASSVGVTTDTQYF
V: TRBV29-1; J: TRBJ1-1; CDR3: CSGLNTEAFF
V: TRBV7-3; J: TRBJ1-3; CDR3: CASSRQGPLSGNTIYF
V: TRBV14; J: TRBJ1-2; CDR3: CASSQDPRTAHGYTF
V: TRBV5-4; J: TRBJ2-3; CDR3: CASSFPTGLADSTDTQYF
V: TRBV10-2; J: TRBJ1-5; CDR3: CASSPRGHQPQHF
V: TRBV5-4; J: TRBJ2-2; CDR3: CASSPANTGELFF
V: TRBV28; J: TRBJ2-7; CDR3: CASKGGVEQYF
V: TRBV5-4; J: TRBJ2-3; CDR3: CASSLGSTRPSTDTQYF
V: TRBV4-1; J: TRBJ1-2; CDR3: CASSQVRGGYGYTF
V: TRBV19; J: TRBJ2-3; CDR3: CASSFSTDTQYF
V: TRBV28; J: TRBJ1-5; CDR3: CASSFVWRQRKGNNQPQHF
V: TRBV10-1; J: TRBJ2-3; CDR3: CASSESTSRNTQYF
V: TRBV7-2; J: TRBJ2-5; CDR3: CASRRDRQETQYF
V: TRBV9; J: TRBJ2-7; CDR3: CASSRTSGDYEQYF
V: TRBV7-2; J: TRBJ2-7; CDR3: CASSTRTSGLALYEQYF
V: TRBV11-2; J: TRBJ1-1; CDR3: CASSLGLGQNTEAFF
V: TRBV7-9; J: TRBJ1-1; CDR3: CASSPAAGRTEAFF
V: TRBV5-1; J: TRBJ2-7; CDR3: CASSLGSRVYEQYF
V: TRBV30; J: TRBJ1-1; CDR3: CAWRSDRYSEAFF
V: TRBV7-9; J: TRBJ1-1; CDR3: CASSLGSRNTEAFF
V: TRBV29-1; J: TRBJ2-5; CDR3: CSVTGPQGSPETQYF
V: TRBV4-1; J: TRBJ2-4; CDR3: CASSQERPLEQNIQYF
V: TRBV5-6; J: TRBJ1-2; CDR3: CASSLTQGLYGYTF
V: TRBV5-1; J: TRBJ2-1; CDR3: CASSFTPSSGRDEQFF
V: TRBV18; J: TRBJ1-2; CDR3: CASSPSGNYGYTF
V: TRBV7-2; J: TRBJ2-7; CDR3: CASSLSSGSGQHEQYF
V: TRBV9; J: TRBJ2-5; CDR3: CASSVGHVETQYF
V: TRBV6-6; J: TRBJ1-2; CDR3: CASSYDRTANYGYTF
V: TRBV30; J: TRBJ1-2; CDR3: CAWSGRPLYGYTF
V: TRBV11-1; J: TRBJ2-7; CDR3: CASSLGLAGGLYSYEQYF
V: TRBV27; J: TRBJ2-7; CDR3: CASSIKWDSYEQYF
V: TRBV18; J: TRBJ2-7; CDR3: CASSPLVYEQYF
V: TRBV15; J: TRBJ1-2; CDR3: CATSRDLTYYGYTF
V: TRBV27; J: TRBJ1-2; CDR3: CASSLEFGYGYTF
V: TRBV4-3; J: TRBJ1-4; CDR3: CASSHPSGLLFF
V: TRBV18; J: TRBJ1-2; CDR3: CASSWTVDYGYTF
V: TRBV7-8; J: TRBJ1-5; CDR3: CASSRAGGGVNQPQHF
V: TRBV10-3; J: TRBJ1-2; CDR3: CAISDQTGPKRNYGYTF